The present T cell receptor beta chain was sequenced within a study of cytomegalovirus exposure and HLA in healthy donors. On the study more broadly: In a previous analysis, about 100 million unique TCR beta sequences were found from 150 million to 200 million T cells.

Donors showed nominal health when sampled, although they likely had unrecorded immune exposures. Use of 60 Vbeta and 13 Jbeta primers characterized the PCR. The method was immunoSEQ multiplex PCR; TCRdb's version includes in-frame clones alone and lacks a portion of them. The table has more than 200,000 clones, roughly four fifths seen once. This clone was detected only a few times. The antigen is unknown. The junction departs from the called germline gene at one end, perhaps through a read error. General observations from the study: Sequencing likely generated an artifact that appeared as a cluster of highly shared sequence variants. A classifier reportedly called cytomegalovirus status with high sensitivity and specificity.

The clonotype comes from a girl aged 5-17 years in good health and CMV-seronegative. Sequencing used PBMCs.

The CDR3 bases are TGTGCCAGCAGTGAAGGACAGGCGACGTTTTCAGACTTC. Protein sequence: CASSEGQATFSDF. The chain is built from TRBV6-1 and TRBJ2-7; D may be TRBD1 (6 bases). The CDR3 has 13 residues. Germline values: CDR1 MNHNS, CDR2 SASEGT.